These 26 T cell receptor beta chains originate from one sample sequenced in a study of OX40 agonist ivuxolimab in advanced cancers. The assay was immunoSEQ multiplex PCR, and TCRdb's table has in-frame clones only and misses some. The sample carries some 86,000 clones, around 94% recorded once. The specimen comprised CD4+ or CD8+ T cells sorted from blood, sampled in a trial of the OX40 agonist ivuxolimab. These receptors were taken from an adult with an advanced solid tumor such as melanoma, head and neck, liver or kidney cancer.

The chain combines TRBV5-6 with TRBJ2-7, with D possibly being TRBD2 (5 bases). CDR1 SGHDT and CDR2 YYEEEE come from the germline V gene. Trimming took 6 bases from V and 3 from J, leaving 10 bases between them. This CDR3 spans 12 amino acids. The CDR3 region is CASNGIGYEQYF. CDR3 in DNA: TGTGCCAGCAACGGGATAGGCTACGAGCAGTACTTC. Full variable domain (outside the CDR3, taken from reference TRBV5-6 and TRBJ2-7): DAGVTQSPTHLIKTRGQQVTLRCSPKSGHDTVSWYQQALGQGPQFIFQYYEEEERQRGNFPDRFSGHQFPNYSSELNVNALLLGDSALYLCASNGIGYEQYFGPGTRLTVT.

The CDR3 region is CASSGPGQGSNQPQHF. In nucleotides, the CDR3 is TGCGCCAGCAGCGGGCCGGGACAGGGATCCAATCAGCCCCAGCATTTT. The chain uses TRBV4-1 and TRBJ1-5, with 9 bases matching TRBD1. The V gene end was trimmed by 5 bases and the J gene end by 3 bases; junction bases not matched to a gene: 8. CDR3 length: 16 amino acids. Germline CDR1 reads MGHRA; CDR2 reads YSYEKL.

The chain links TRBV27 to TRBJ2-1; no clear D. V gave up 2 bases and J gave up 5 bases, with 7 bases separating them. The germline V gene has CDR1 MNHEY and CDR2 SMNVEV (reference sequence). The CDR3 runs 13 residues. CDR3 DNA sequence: TGTGCCAGCAGTTTAGGGCAAAACAATGAGCAGTTCTTC. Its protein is CASSLGQNNEQFF.

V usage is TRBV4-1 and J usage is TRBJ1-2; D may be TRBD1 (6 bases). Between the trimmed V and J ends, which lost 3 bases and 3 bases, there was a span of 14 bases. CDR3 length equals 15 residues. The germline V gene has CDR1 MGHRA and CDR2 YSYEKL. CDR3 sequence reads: CASSQVAGADYGYTF. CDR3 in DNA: TGCGCCAGCAGCCAGGTAGCGGGGGCTGACTATGGCTACACCTTC.

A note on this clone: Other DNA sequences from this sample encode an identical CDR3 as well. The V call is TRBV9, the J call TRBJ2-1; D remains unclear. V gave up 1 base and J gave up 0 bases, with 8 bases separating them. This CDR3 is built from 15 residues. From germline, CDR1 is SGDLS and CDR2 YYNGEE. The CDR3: CASSVMGSSYNEQFF. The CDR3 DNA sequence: TGTGCCAGCAGCGTAATGGGTAGCTCCTACAATGAGCAGTTCTTC.

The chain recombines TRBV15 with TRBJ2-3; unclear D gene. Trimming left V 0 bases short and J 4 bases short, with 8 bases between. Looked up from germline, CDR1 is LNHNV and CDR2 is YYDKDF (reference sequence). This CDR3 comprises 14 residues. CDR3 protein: CATSRDATPDTQYF. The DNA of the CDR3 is TGTGCCACCAGCAGAGATGCCACCCCAGATACGCAGTATTTT. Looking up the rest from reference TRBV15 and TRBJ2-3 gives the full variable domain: DAMVIQNPRYQVTQFGKPVTLSCSQTLNHNVMYWYQQKSSQAPKLLFHYYDKDFNNEADTPDNFQSRRPNTSFCFLDIRSPGLGDTAMYLCATSRDATPDTQYFGPGTRLTVL.

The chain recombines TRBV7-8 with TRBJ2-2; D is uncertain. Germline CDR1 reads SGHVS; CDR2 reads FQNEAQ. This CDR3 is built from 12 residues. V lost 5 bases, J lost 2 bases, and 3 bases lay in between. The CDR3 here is CASSDNTGELFF. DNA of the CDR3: TGTGCCAGCAGCGATAACACCGGGGAGCTGTTTTTT.

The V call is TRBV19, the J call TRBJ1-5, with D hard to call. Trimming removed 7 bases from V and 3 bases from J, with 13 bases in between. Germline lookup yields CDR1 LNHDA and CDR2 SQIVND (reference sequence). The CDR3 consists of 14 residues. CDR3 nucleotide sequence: TGTGCCAGTACCGAAGGGAGCCCCAATCAGCCCCAGCATTTT. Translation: CASTEGSPNQPQHF.

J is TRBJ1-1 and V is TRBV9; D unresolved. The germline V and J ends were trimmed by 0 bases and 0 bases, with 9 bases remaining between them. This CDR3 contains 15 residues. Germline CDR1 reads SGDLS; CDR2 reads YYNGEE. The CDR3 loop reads CASSVDQDLNTEAFF. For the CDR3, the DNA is TGTGCCAGCAGCGTAGATCAGGACCTGAACACTGAAGCTTTCTTT.

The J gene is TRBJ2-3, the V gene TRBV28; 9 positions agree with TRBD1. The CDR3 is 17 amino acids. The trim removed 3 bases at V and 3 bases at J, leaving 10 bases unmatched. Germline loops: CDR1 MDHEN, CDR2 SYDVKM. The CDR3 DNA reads TGTGCCAGCAGTTTCTTGGGACAGGGAAACGGGACAGATACGCAGTATTTT. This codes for CASSFLGQGNGTDTQYF.

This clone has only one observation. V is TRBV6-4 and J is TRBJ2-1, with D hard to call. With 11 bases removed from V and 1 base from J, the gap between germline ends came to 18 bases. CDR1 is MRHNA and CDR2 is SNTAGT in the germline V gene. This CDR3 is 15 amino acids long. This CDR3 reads CAGPIPTASYNEQFF. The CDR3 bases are TGTGCCGGCCCTATCCCGACTGCTTCCTACAATGAGCAGTTCTTC.

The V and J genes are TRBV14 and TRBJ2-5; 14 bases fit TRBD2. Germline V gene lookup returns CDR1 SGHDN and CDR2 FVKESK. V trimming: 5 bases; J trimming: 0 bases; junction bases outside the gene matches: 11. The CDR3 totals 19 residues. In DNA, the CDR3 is TGTGCCAGCAGCACGCTGGGGACTAGCGGGGGCTTGTACCAAGAGACCCAGTACTTC. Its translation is CASSTLGTSGGLYQETQYF. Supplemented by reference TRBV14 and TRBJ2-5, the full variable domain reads EAGVTQFPSHSVIEKGQTVTLRCDPISGHDNLYWYRRVMGKEIKFLLHFVKESKQDESGMPNNRFLAERTGGTYSTLKVQPAELEDSGVYFCASSTLGTSGGLYQETQYFGPGTRLLVL.

The CDR3, as DNA: TGTGCCAGCAGCCCGGGGGCGGGACTAGCCTACGAGCAGTACTTC. Encoded protein: CASSPGAGLAYEQYF. The V call is TRBV7-2, the J call TRBJ2-7; 8 nucleotides agree with TRBD2. The J segment lost 2 bases and the V segment lost 5 bases, leaving 8 bases of the junction unmatched. Germline assignment: CDR1 SGHTA and CDR2 FQGNSA. This CDR3 spans 15 amino acids.

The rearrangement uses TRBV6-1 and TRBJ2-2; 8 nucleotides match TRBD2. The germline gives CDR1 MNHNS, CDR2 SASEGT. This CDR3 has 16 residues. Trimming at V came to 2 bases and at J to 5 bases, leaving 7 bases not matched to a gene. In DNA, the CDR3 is TGTGCCAGCAGTGAATTTGGACGGGAGGGGACCGGGGAGCTGTTTTTT. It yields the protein CASSEFGREGTGELFF.

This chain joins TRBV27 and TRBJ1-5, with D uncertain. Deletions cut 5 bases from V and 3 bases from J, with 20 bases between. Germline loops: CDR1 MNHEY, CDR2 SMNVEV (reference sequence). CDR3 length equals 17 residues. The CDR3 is CASSARGFQDSNQPQHF. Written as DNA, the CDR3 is TGTGCCAGCAGTGCCCGAGGTTTCCAGGACTCCAATCAGCCCCAGCATTTT.

CDR3 residues: CASSQDTTGYYGYTF. The CDR3 DNA sequence: TGTGCCAGCAGCCAAGATACCACAGGGTACTATGGCTACACCTTC. This chain uses TRBV14 with TRBJ1-2; TRBD1 is a possible D gene (6 bases). Germline V gives CDR1 SGHDN, CDR2 FVKESK. The length of the CDR3 is 15 residues. V was clipped by 0 bases and J by 3 bases, with 11 bases between them. The whole variable domain, remainder taken from reference TRBV14 and TRBJ1-2, is EAGVTQFPSHSVIEKGQTVTLRCDPISGHDNLYWYRRVMGKEIKFLLHFVKESKQDESGMPNNRFLAERTGGTYSTLKVQPAELEDSGVYFCASSQDTTGYYGYTFGSGTRLTVV.

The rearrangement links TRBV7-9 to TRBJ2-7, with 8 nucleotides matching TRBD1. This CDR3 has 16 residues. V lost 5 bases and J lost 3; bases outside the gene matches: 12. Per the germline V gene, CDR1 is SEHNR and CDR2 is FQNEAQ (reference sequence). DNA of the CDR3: TGTGCCAGCAGCCCCACGACGAGAGGACAGGGCTACGAGCAGTACTTC. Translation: CASSPTTRGQGYEQYF.

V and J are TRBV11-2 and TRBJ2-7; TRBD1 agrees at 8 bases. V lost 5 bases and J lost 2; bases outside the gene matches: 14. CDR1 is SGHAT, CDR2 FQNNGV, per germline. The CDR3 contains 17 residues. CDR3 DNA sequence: TGTGCCAGCAGCACAATTCCTGCAGGGGGCCGTGCCTACGAGCAGTACTTC. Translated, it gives CASSTIPAGGRAYEQYF.

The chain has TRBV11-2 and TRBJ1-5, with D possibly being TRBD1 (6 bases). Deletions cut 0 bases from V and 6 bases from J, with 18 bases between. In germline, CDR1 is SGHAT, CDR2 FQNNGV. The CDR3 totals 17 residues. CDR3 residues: CASSLEIQETGTQPQHF. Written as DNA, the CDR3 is TGTGCCAGCAGCTTAGAAATACAGGAAACAGGGACTCAGCCCCAGCATTTT.

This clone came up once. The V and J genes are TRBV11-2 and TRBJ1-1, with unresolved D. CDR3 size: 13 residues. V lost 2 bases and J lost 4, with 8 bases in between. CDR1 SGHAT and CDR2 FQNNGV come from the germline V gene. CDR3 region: CASSLMAGTEAFF. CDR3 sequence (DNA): TGTGCCAGCAGCTTAATGGCCGGCACTGAAGCTTTCTTT.

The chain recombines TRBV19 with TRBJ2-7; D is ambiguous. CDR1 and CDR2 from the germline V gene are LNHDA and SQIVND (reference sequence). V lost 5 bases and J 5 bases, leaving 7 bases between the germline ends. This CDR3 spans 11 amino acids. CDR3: CASSASNEQYF. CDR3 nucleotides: TGTGCCAGTAGTGCCTCTAACGAGCAGTACTTC.

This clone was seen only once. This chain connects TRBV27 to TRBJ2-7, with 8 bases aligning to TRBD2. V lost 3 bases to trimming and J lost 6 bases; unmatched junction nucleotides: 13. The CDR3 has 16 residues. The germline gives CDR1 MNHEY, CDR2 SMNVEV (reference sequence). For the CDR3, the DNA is TGTGCCAGCAGTTTCGCTCCGGGACTAGTCATTGGCGAGCAGTACTTC. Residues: CASSFAPGLVIGEQYF.

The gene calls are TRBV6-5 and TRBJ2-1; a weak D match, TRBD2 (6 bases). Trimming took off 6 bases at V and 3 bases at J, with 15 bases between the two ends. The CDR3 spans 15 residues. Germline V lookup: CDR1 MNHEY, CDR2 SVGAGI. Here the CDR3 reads CASSPRGAVYNEQFF. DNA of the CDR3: TGTGCCAGCAGCCCACGCGGGGCAGTCTACAATGAGCAGTTCTTC.

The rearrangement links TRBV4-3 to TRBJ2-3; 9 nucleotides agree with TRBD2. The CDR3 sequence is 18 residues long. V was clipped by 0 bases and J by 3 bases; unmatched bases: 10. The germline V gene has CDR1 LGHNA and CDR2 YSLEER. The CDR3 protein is CASSQDPIAGDVTDTQYF. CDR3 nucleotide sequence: TGCGCCAGCAGCCAAGACCCCATAGCGGGAGATGTGACAGATACGCAGTATTTT.

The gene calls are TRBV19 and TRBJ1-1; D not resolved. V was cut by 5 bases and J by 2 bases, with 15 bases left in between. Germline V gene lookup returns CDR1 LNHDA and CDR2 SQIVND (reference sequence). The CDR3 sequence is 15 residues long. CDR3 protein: CASSFGLTANTEAFF. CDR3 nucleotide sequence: TGTGCCAGTAGTTTTGGACTCACCGCTAACACTGAAGCTTTCTTT.

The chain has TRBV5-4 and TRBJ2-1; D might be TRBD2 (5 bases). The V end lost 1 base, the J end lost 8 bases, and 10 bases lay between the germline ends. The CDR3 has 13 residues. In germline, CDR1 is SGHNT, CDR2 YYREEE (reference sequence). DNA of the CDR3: TGTGCCAGCAGCTTGTCTGGGAGAGATGAGCAGTTCTTC. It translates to CASSLSGRDEQFF.